This is a list of T cell receptor beta chains from one sample in a study of T-cell reconstitution after alpha-beta-depleted transplantation in children. TCRdb independently ran MiXCR on the PCR reads; one entry per CDR3 protein. The sample has hundreds of thousands of distinct CDR3 sequences; around a sixth are singletons. Here the sequenced sample was PBMCs from the stem cell graft donor, taken from the stem cell graft. The source of these receptors is a human donor who donated a stem cell graft to a child with acute myeloid leukemia. Each CDR3 is given with its conserved first and last residue. Each record gives: V gene, CDR3 length, D gene, clone size, J gene, CDR3 protein, CDR3 DNA. D genes are given only for firm matches. Size tells how often a clone was seen (once, few, many) or the class of an expanded clone, and some rows leave it out.

>TRBV12-3/TRBV12-4|15|NA|NA|TRBJ2-5
CASSGVTAYQETQYF
TGTGCCAGCAGCGGTGTAACGGCGTACCAAGAGACCCAGTACTTC
>TRBV12-3/TRBV12-4|14|TRBD2|many|TRBJ2-1
CASSFGGGAYEQFF
TGTGCCAGCAGTTTTGGCGGGGGGGCCTATGAGCAGTTCTTC
>TRBV4-3|16|NA|many|TRBJ2-1
CASSQDKWGWGNEQFF
TGCGCCAGCAGCCAAGATAAGTGGGGCTGGGGCAATGAGCAGTTCTTC
>TRBV12-3/TRBV12-4|18|TRBD2|NA|TRBJ2-3
CASSFRTSGGLSTDTQYF
TGTGCCAGCAGTTTTCGGACTAGCGGGGGATTAAGCACAGATACGCAGTATTTT
>TRBV5-1|15|TRBD2|many|TRBJ2-1
CASRTSGGAYNEQFF
TGCGCCAGCCGAACTAGCGGGGGAGCCTACAATGAGCAGTTCTTC
>TRBV24-1|13|NA|NA|TRBJ2-4
CATSDGYGSIQYF
TGTGCCACCAGTGATGGATACGGTTCCATTCAGTACTTC
>TRBV12-3/TRBV12-4|14|TRBD2|few|TRBJ2-1
CASSPVGRAGEQFF
TGTGCCAGCAGTCCCGTGGGGAGGGCCGGTGAGCAGTTCTTC
>TRBV12-3/TRBV12-4|17|NA|once|TRBJ2-1
CASSLGRLFSSYNEQFF
TGTGCCAGCAGTCTTGGACGTCTTTTTAGCTCCTACAATGAGCAGTTCTTC
>TRBV4-1|12|NA|NA|TRBJ1-5
CASSQGTDPQHF
TGCGCCAGCAGCCAAGGGACAGATCCCCAGCATTTT
>TRBV4-3|15|TRBD1|few|TRBJ2-7
CASSQAQGVAYEQYF
TGCGCCAGCAGCCAAGCTCAGGGGGTGGCCTACGAGCAGTACTTC
>TRBV7-9|12|NA|few|TRBJ2-1
CASSLSAGEQFF
TGTGCCAGCAGCTTATCAGCAGGGGAGCAGTTCTTC